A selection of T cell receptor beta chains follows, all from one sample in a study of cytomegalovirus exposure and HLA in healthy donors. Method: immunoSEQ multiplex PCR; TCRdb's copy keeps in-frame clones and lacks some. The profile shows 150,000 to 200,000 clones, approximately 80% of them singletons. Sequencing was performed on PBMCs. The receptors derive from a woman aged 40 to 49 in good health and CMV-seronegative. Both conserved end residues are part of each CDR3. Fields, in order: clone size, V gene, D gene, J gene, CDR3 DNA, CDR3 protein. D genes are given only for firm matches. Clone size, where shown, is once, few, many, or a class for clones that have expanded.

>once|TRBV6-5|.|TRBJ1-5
TGTGCCAGCACCTTAAATCAGCCCCAGCATTTT
CASTLNQPQHF
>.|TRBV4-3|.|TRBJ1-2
TGCGCCAGCAGCCAAGCTGACAGGAGTAACTATGGCTACACCTTC
CASSQADRSNYGYTF
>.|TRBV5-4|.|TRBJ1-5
TGTGCCAGCAGCGTTGGAGACGGGAGCAATCAGCCCCAGCATTTT
CASSVGDGSNQPQHF
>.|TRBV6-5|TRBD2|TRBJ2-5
TGTGCCAGCAGTTACTCGTCTAGCGGGGGCCGAACCCAGTACTTC
CASSYSSSGGRTQYF
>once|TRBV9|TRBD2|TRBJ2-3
TGTGCCAGCAGCGGTACAAGCGGGACTGCAGATACGCAGTATTTT
CASSGTSGTADTQYF
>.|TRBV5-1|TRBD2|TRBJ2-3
TGCGCCAGCAGCCGACTAGCGGGAGGGCCAGATACGCAGTATTTT
CASSRLAGGPDTQYF
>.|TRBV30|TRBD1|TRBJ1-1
TGTGCCTGGCGACAGGGGATGATGGTAGCTTTCTTT
CAWRQGMMVAFF
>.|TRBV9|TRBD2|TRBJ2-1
TGTGCCAGCAGCGGTAGCGGGAGCTCCTACAATGAGCAGTTCTTC
CASSGSGSSYNEQFF
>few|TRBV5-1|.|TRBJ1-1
TGCGCCAGCAGCTTGACACAGGGGAACACTGAAGCTTTCTTT
CASSLTQGNTEAFF
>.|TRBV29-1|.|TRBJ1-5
TGCAGCGTTGTCTTATTTATGTCGGGGGTAGGTCAGCCCCAGCATTTT
CSVVLFMSGVGQPQHF
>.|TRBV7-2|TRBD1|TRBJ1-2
TGTGCCAGCAGCTCGGGACAGACCTACTTCTATGGCTACACCTTC
CASSSGQTYFYGYTF
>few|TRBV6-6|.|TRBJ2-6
TGTGCCAGCAGTCTCTCAGGGACTGCTGGGGCCAACGTCCTGACTTTC
CASSLSGTAGANVLTF
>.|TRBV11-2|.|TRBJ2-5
TGTGCCAGCAGCTTTTCGAGGAGGCAAGAGACCCAGTACTTC
CASSFSRRQETQYF
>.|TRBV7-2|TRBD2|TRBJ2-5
TGTGCCAGCAGCATTTCGCGGGAGAAAGAGACCCAGTACTTC
CASSISREKETQYF
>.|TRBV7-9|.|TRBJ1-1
TGTGCCAGCAGCTTGACGGAGCCTAGCACTGAAGCTTTCTTT
CASSLTEPSTEAFF
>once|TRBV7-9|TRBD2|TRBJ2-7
TGTTCCAGCAGATCCGGGACTAGTGACTTCTACGAGCAGTACTTC
CSSRSGTSDFYEQYF
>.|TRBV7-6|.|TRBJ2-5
TGTGCCAGCAGCTTAGGTGGAGAGGGGACCCAGTACTTC
CASSLGGEGTQYF
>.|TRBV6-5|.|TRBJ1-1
TGTGCCGCCGGGAACGCCGTGAACACTGAAGCTTTCTTT
CAAGNAVNTEAFF
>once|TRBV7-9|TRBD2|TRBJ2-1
TGTGCCAGCAGCTTAAGCCGGGGACTAGGGCCCGCGGAGCAGTTCTTC
CASSLSRGLGPAEQFF
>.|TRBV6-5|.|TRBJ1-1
TGTGCCAGCAGTTACTCGATTGGTATTCGGGATGAAGCTTTCTTT
CASSYSIGIRDEAFF
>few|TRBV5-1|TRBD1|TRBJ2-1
TGCGCCAGCAGCTTGTTGTGGACAGGGCTTGGGGATGAGCAGTTCTTC
CASSLLWTGLGDEQFF
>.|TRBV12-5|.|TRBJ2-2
TGTGCTAGTGGGTCCGGTACGAACACCGGGGAGCTGTTTTTT
CASGSGTNTGELFF
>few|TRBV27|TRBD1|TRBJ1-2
TGTGCCAGCAGTCCTACGGGACAGGTATATGGCTACACCTTC
CASSPTGQVYGYTF
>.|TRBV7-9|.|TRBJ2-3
TGTGCCAGCAGCCGGACAGAATCTAGCACAGATACGCAGTATTTT
CASSRTESSTDTQYF
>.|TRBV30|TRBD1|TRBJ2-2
TGTGCCTGGGGACAGGGTCAACTGGCCGGGGAGCTGTTTTTT
CAWGQGQLAGELFF
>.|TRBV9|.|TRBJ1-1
TGTGCCAGCAACTCAATTACAGCTATGAACACTGAAGCTTTCTTT
CASNSITAMNTEAFF
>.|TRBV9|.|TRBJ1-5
TGTGCCAGCAGCGTAGGGGGGGATAATCAGCCCCAGCATTTT
CASSVGGDNQPQHF
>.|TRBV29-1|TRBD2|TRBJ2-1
TGCAGCGTTCTAGGGGTGGCGGGAGGAACGGGCAATGAGCAGTTCTTC
CSVLGVAGGTGNEQFF
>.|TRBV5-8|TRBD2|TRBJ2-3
TGTGCCAGCAGCCTTAGCGGGAGGGACGGTACGCAGTATTTT
CASSLSGRDGTQYF
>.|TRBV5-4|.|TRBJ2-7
TGTGCCAGCAGCTTGAATCCAGGGGGGACCCTCCTCTACGAGCAGTACTTC
CASSLNPGGTLLYEQYF
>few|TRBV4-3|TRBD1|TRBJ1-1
TGCGCCAGCAGCCACGGGACAGAGCTGTACACTGAAGCTTTCTTT
CASSHGTELYTEAFF
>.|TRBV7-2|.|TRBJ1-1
TGTGCCAGCAGCCGGTTCCGGGACTCCCATCGAGACACTGAAGCTTTCTTT
CASSRFRDSHRDTEAFF
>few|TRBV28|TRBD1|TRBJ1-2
TGTGCCAGCAGTTCAGTGCTGGGACAGGGGGGTGGCTACACCTTC
CASSSVLGQGGGYTF
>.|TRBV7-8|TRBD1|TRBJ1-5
TGTGCCAGCAGCTCCGGAACAGGGGTGAGCAATCAGCCCCAGCATTTT
CASSSGTGVSNQPQHF
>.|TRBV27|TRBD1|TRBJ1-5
TGTGCCAGCAGCTTCCCCGGGACAGGGAGTCAGCCCCAGCATTTT
CASSFPGTGSQPQHF
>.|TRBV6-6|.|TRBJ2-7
TGTGCCAGCAAATACGAGAGGGAGCAGTACTTC
CASKYEREQYF
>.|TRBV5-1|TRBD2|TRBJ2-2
TGCGCCAGCAGCTTAGCGGGAGAGGGGACCGGGGAGCTGTTTTTT
CASSLAGEGTGELFF
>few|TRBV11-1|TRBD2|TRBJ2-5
TGTGCCAGCAGCCTCAGGGCTAGCGGGAGAGGGGGAGAGACCCAGTACTTC
CASSLRASGRGGETQYF
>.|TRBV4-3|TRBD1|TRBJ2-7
TGCGCCAGCAGCCAAGATTTGGGGACAGGGTTGGCGTCCTACGAGCAGTACTTC
CASSQDLGTGLASYEQYF
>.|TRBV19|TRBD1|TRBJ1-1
TGTGCCAGTAGCCTGACAGGGGGCCGGACTGAAGCTTTCTTT
CASSLTGGRTEAFF
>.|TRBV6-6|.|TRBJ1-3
TGTGCCAGCAGCCCTCGGGGGAGGGGAAACACCATATATTTT
CASSPRGRGNTIYF
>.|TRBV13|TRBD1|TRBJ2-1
TGTGCCAGCAGCTCATACCCGGGACAGGGAGCTAGGGATGAGCAGTTCTTC
CASSSYPGQGARDEQFF
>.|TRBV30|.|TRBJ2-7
TGTGCCTGGTCCGAAATTAGCTACGAGCAGTACTTC
CAWSEISYEQYF
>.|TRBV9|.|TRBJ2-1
TGTGCCAGCAGCGTCCGGGACATCTCCTACAATGAGCAGTTCTTC
CASSVRDISYNEQFF
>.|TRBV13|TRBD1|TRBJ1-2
TGTGCCAGCAGCGGGGACAGGGGGGCTGGCTACACCTTC
CASSGDRGAGYTF
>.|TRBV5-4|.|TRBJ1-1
TGTGCCAGCAGCTACGGGGAAACTGAAGCTTTCTTT
CASSYGETEAFF
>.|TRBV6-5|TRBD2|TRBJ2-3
TGTGCCAGCGGCGGGAGTCGCGGCACAGATACGCAGTATTTT
CASGGSRGTDTQYF
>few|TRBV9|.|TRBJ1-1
TGTGCCAGCAGCGTTGGGGGGACGAACACTGAAGCTTTCTTT
CASSVGGTNTEAFF
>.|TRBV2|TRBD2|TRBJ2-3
TGTGCCAGCAGTCCCGGGACTAGCGGTAGCACAGATACGCAGTATTTT
CASSPGTSGSTDTQYF
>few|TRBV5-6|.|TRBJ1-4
TGTGCCAGCAGCTCCCCAGGGATACAGGGTGAAAAACTGTTTTTT
CASSSPGIQGEKLFF
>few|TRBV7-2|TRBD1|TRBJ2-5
TGTGCCAGCAGCATAGACAGGGATGAAAAGACCCAGTACTTC
CASSIDRDEKTQYF
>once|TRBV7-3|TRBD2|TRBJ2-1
TGTGCCAGCAGCTCAGCGGGAAAGTGGGATGAGCAGTTCTTC
CASSSAGKWDEQFF